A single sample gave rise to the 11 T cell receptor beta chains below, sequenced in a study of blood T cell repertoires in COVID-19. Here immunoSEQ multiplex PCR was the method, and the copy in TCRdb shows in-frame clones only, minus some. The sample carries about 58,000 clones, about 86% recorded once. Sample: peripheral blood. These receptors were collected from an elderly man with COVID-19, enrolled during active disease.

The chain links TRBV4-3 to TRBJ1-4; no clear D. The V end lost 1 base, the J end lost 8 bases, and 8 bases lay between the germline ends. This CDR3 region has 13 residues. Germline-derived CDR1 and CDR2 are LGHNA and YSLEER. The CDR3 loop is CASSQGEWEKLFF. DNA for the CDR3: TGCGCCAGCAGCCAAGGAGAGTGGGAAAAACTGTTTTTT.

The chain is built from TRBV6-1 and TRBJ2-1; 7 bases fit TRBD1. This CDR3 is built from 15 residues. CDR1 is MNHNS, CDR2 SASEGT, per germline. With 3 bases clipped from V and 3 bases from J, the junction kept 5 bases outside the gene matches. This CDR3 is CASSEEAGGYNEQFF. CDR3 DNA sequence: TGTGCCAGCAGTGAGGAGGCAGGGGGCTACAATGAGCAGTTCTTC.

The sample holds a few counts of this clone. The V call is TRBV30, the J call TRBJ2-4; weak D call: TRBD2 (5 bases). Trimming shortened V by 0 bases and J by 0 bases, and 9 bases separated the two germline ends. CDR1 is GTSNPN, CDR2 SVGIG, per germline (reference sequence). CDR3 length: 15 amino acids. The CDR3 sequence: CAWSVGRGAKNIQYF. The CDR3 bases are TGTGCCTGGAGTGTAGGACGGGGAGCCAAAAACATTCAGTACTTC.

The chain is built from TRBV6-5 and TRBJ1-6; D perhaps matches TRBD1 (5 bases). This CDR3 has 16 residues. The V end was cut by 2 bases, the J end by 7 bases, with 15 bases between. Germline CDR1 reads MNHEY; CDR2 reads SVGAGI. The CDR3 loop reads CASSYRRGRRNSPLHF. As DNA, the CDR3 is TGTGCCAGCAGTTACAGGCGGGGCCGGAGAAATTCACCCCTCCACTTT.

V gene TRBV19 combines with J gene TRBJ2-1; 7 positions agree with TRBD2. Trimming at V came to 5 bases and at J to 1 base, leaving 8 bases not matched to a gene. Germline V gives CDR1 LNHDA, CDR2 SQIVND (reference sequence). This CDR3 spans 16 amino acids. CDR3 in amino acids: CASSAPLAVSYNEQFF. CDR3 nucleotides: TGTGCCAGTAGTGCGCCCCTAGCGGTATCCTACAATGAGCAGTTCTTC.

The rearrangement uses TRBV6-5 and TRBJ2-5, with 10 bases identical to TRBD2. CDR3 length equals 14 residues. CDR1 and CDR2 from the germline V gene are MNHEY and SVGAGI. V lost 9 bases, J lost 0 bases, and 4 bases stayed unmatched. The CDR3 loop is CASTSGMYQETQYF. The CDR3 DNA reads TGTGCCAGTACTAGCGGGATGTACCAAGAGACCCAGTACTTC.

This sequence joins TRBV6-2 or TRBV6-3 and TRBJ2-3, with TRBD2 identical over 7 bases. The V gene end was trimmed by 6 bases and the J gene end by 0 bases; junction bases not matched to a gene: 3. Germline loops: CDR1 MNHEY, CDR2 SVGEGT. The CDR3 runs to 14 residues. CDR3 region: CASRYGGSTDTQYF. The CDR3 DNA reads TGTGCCAGCAGGTACGGGGGGAGCACAGATACGCAGTATTTT.

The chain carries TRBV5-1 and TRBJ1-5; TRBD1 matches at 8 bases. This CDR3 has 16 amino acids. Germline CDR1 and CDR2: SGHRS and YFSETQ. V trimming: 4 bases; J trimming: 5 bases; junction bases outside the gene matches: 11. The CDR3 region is CASSPGQGEGHQPQHF. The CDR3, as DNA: TGCGCCAGCAGCCCCGGACAGGGCGAGGGCCATCAGCCCCAGCATTTT.

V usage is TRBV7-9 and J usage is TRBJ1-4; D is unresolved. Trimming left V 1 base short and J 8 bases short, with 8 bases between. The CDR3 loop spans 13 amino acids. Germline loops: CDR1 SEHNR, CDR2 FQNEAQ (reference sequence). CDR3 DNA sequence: TGTGCCAGCAGCTTAGGGGCTACAGAAAAACTGTTTTTT. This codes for CASSLGATEKLFF.

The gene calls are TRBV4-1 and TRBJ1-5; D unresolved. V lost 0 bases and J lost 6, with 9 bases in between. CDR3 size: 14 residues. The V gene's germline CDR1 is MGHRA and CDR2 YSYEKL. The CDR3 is CASSQEAALQPQHF. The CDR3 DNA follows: TGCGCCAGCAGCCAAGAGGCGGCACTTCAGCCCCAGCATTTT.

CDR3 sequence reads: CASTPSRGGSLTDTQYF. CDR3 coding DNA: TGTGCCAGTACCCCTTCGAGGGGAGGCTCTCTCACAGATACGCAGTATTTT. The chain uses TRBV19 and TRBJ2-3, with D possibly matching TRBD2 (6 bases). Germline V gene sequence: CDR1 LNHDA, CDR2 SQIVND (reference sequence). CDR3 length equals 17 residues. V lost 7 bases and J lost 2, with 22 bases in between.